One and the same sample provided the 21 T cell receptor beta chains below, sequenced in a study of cytomegalovirus exposure and HLA in healthy donors. PCR amplification relied on 60 Vbeta primers (plus 13 Jbeta primers). Sequenced by immunoSEQ multiplex PCR; TCRdb stores in-frame clones only, minus some. The sample has about 120,000 clones; 86% are singletons. The specimen was PBMCs. Every receptor here comes from a man in his forties or fifties in good health and CMV-seronegative.

The chain couples TRBV7-2 to TRBJ2-1, with 10 bases lining up with TRBD1. CDR1 and CDR2 from the germline V gene are SGHTA and FQGNSA. CDR3 length equals 13 residues. Trimming took 5 bases from V and 16 from J; bases not matched to a gene: 11. The CDR3 sequence: CASSPAVGTGVFF. The CDR3 region has the DNA TGTGCCAGCAGCCCGGCGGTGGGGACAGGGGTCTTCTTC.

V is TRBV4-2 and J is TRBJ2-7; D unclear. The germline CDR1 and CDR2 sequences are LGHNA and YNFKEQ. V was clipped by 1 base and J by 6 bases, with 13 bases between them. This CDR3 comprises 14 residues. CDR3 sequence reads: CASSQVADSGEQYF. For the CDR3, the DNA is TGTGCCAGCAGCCAAGTCGCAGATTCTGGCGAGCAGTACTTC.

This chain links TRBV6-6 with TRBJ2-5; 8 bases are a match to TRBD2. Germline CDR1 MNHNY, CDR2 SVGAGI (reference sequence). The CDR3 runs 16 residues. After removal of 6 bases from V and 5 bases from J, the junction contained 14 bases not matched to a gene. DNA of the CDR3: TGTGCCAGCAGCCCCCTCCGGGAGGGGCAGGCGGAGACCCAGTACTTC. Translated, it gives CASSPLREGQAETQYF.

V gene TRBV9 combines with J gene TRBJ2-3; 8 positions match TRBD2. CDR1 is SGDLS, CDR2 YYNGEE, per germline. The CDR3 has 15 amino acids. Losses at the gene ends were 0 bases for V and 6 bases for J; bases not matched to a gene: 6. Written as DNA, the CDR3 is TGTGCCAGCAGCGTAGTAGCGGGACGTGCGGATACGCAGTATTTT. Amino acid sequence: CASSVVAGRADTQYF.

This clone has a handful of counts. CDR3 sequence (DNA): TGTGCCAGCTCACCGCCCGCAGGTCGACATACGCAGTATTTT. The encoded protein is CASSPPAGRHTQYF. The genes are TRBV18 and TRBJ2-3; D ambiguous. Trimming shortened V by 3 bases and J by 7 bases, and 14 bases separated the two germline ends. CDR1 is KGHSH, CDR2 LQKENI, per germline. The CDR3 covers 14 residues.

V and J are TRBV5-1 and TRBJ2-5; a possible D gene is TRBD2 (6 bases). V was clipped by 1 base and J by 1 base, with 11 bases between them. This CDR3 has 15 amino acids. Germline V CDR1 and CDR2: SGHRS, YFSETQ. In DNA form, the CDR3 reads TGCGCCAGCAGCTTGAGTAGCGGTTCCCAAGAGACCCAGTACTTC. Amino acid sequence: CASSLSSGSQETQYF. Combining the CDR3 with reference TRBV5-1 and TRBJ2-5 gives the whole variable domain KAGVTQTPRYLIKTRGQQVTLSCSPISGHRSVSWYQQTPGQGLQFLFEYFSETQRNKGNFPGRFSGRQFSNSRSEMNVSTLELGDSALYLCASSLSSGSQETQYFGPGTRLLVL.

The chain uses TRBV5-4 and TRBJ1-2; a weak D match, TRBD1 (6 bases). The germline CDR1 and CDR2 sequences are SGHNT and YYREEE (reference sequence). This CDR3 has 15 residues. V was clipped by 1 base and J by 3 bases, with 13 bases between them. CDR3 in DNA: TGTGCCAGCAGCTTGCAGGGGATCGGGGACTATGGCTACACCTTC. Its translation: CASSLQGIGDYGYTF.

This rearrangement joins TRBV18 to TRBJ1-2; the match to TRBD1 covers 12 bases. The germline V gene encodes CDR1 KGHSH and CDR2 LQKENI. This CDR3 spans 15 amino acids. V was clipped by 5 bases and J by 4 bases; unmatched bases: 5. CDR3 loop: CASSSGTGGSYGYTF. In DNA, the CDR3 is TGTGCCAGCTCATCCGGGACAGGGGGCTCCTATGGCTACACCTTC.

The chain uses TRBV5-1 and TRBJ1-4; D is unclear. The CDR3 spans 14 residues. Per the germline V gene, CDR1 is SGHRS and CDR2 is YFSETQ. Trimming stripped 2 bases from V and 3 bases from J, with 8 bases between. The CDR3 is CASSLTQPNEKLFF. Written as DNA, the CDR3 is TGCGCCAGCAGCTTAACACAGCCTAATGAAAAACTGTTTTTT. Full variable domain (rest looked up from reference TRBV5-1 and TRBJ1-4): KAGVTQTPRYLIKTRGQQVTLSCSPISGHRSVSWYQQTPGQGLQFLFEYFSETQRNKGNFPGRFSGRQFSNSRSEMNVSTLELGDSALYLCASSLTQPNEKLFFGSGTQLSVL.

The chain combines TRBV7-8 with TRBJ2-1, with D possibly TRBD1 on 5 matching bases. Germline CDR1 is SGHVS and CDR2 is FQNEAQ. V was clipped by 0 bases and J by 10 bases, with 7 bases between them. There are 12 residues in the CDR3. DNA for the CDR3: TGTGCCAGCAGCTTAGCGGGGCGGGAGCAGTTCTTC. It encodes CASSLAGREQFF.

The sample holds a few counts of this clone. The rearrangement links TRBV20-1 to TRBJ2-5; TRBD1 matches at 11 bases. CDR1 is DFQATT, CDR2 SNEGSKA, per germline (reference sequence). The CDR3 is made up of 11 amino acids. The CDR3 nucleotides are TGCAGCGGGACAGGGGGGGAGACCCAGTACTTC. It translates to CSGTGGETQYF.

The chain links TRBV2 to TRBJ1-5; the D gene is possibly TRBD1 (6 bases). There are 11 residues in the CDR3. Trimming took 2 bases from V and 11 from J, leaving 7 bases between them. From germline, CDR1 is SNHLY and CDR2 FYNNEI. In DNA form, the CDR3 reads TGTGCCAGCAGTGAAAAGGGGGCCCAGCATTTT. Protein product: CASSEKGAQHF.

The rearrangement joins TRBV9 to TRBJ2-5, with 8 bases that match TRBD2. CDR3 size: 16 residues. Germline V gene data show CDR1 as SGDLS and CDR2 as YYNGEE. V lost 0 bases to trimming and J lost 3 bases; unmatched junction nucleotides: 7. The CDR3 loop is CASSVVSGGPKETQYF. DNA of the CDR3: TGTGCCAGCAGCGTAGTCAGCGGGGGTCCAAAAGAGACCCAGTACTTC.

This clone came up once. This chain uses TRBV19 with TRBJ2-5; 9 nucleotides agree with TRBD1. Trimming removed 5 bases from V and 1 base from J; junction bases left unmatched: 2. The CDR3 runs to 14 residues. Germline V gene data show CDR1 as LNHDA and CDR2 as SQIVND (reference sequence). CDR3 region: CASSLQGAQETQYF. The CDR3, as DNA: TGTGCCAGTAGTCTACAGGGGGCCCAAGAGACCCAGTACTTC.

V usage is TRBV18 and J usage is TRBJ2-7; 7 bases align to TRBD1. CDR3 length equals 13 residues. After removal of 5 bases from V and 2 bases from J, the junction contained 3 bases not matched to a gene. Germline CDR1 KGHSH, CDR2 LQKENI. This CDR3 is CASSKTGPYEQYF. CDR3 bases: TGTGCCAGCTCAAAGACAGGGCCCTACGAGCAGTACTTC.

The chain has TRBV19 and TRBJ2-5; 12 bases are shared with TRBD1. Trimming at V came to 6 bases and at J to 7 bases, leaving 15 bases not matched to a gene. The germline CDR1 and CDR2 sequences are LNHDA and SQIVND (reference sequence). The CDR3 totals 17 residues. The CDR3 protein is CASRHNAGTGGRGTQYF. CDR3 DNA sequence: TGTGCCAGTAGACATAACGCCGGGACAGGGGGCAGGGGGACCCAGTACTTC.

The chain carries TRBV28 and TRBJ1-1; perhaps TRBD1 as D (6 bases). The CDR3 sequence is 15 residues long. Germline V lookup: CDR1 MDHEN, CDR2 SYDVKM. Trimming stripped 4 bases from V and 3 bases from J, with 15 bases between. CDR3 sequence reads: CASSWTAGVDTEAFF. The CDR3 DNA reads TGTGCCAGCAGTTGGACAGCCGGGGTGGACACTGAAGCTTTCTTT.

The V and J genes are TRBV5-1 and TRBJ2-3, with 8 bases matching TRBD2. CDR3 size: 14 residues. CDR1 and CDR2 (germline): SGHRS, YFSETQ. V was clipped by 4 bases and J by 2 bases; unmatched bases: 3. The CDR3 DNA reads TGCGCCAGCAGCCGGGGGGGACCCACAGATACGCAGTATTTT. Its translation: CASSRGGPTDTQYF.

This sequence joins TRBV9 and TRBJ1-2; 9 nucleotides agree with TRBD1. From germline, CDR1 is SGDLS and CDR2 YYNGEE. The CDR3 sequence is 13 residues long. V lost 3 bases, J lost 5 bases, and 2 bases stayed unmatched. CDR3 amino acids: CASSGDRDYGYTF. In DNA form, the CDR3 reads TGTGCCAGCAGCGGGGACAGGGATTATGGCTACACCTTC.

The chain recombines TRBV2 with TRBJ2-6; D perhaps matches TRBD1 (6 bases). The ends were cut back, 6 bases at V and 2 bases at J, with 11 bases in the middle. Germline-derived CDR1 and CDR2 are SNHLY and FYNNEI. The CDR3 sequence is 15 residues long. CDR3 sequence reads: CASSENRAGANVLTF. For the CDR3, the DNA is TGTGCCAGCAGCGAGAACAGGGCTGGGGCCAACGTCCTGACTTTC.

CDR3 sequence reads: CASSYKGQNYYEQYF. CDR3 coding DNA: TGTGCCAGCAGTTACAAGGGACAGAATTACTACGAGCAGTACTTC. The rearrangement uses TRBV6-5 and TRBJ2-7; 7 nucleotides line up with TRBD1. Trimming at V came to 2 bases and at J to 3 bases, leaving 7 bases not matched to a gene. The CDR3 runs to 15 residues. Looked up from germline, CDR1 is MNHEY and CDR2 is SVGAGI.